The T cell receptor (beta chain) under discussion was sequenced for a study of T cells in tumors after PD-1 blockade. The same primary tumor site was biopsied both before and after PD-1 blockade. Repertoires were generated with immunoSEQ multiplex PCR, while TCRdb's copy carries only in-frame clones and drops some. There are several thousand clones in the sample; 55% to 65% occur only once, and 3.5% to 5% lies in the top ten. V was clipped by 2 bases and J by 4 bases, with 17 bases between them. The CDR3 extends over 16 amino acids. Germline assignment: CDR1 MNHEY and CDR2 SVGAGI. The sequencing used tumor tissue, collected after anti-PD-1 treatment. The chain couples TRBV6-5 to TRBJ1-2; weak D call: TRBD1 (5 bases). The TCR was taken from a human donor with basal cell carcinoma. The CDR3 sequence: CASSYRHGTLFYGYTF. The CDR3 region has the DNA TGTGCCAGCAGTTACAGACATGGGACCCTCTTCTATGGCTACACCTTC.